Detailed here is one T cell receptor beta chain. The data derive from a study of T cells in narcolepsy. CDR1 MDHEN and CDR2 SYDVKM come from the germline V gene. The V and J ends lost 6 bases and 9 bases, in that order; junction bases with no gene match: 7. The CDR3 runs to 13 residues. TCRdb's table, derived via immunoSEQ multiplex PCR, lists solely in-frame clones and lacks some. The sample consists of over 25,000 clones, 60% to 85% of them appearing once. The TCR comes from a human donor in good health. Source material: memory (CD45RA-) CD4+ T cells from blood. V is TRBV28 and J is TRBJ2-5; TRBD1 matches at 10 bases. The chain's CDR3 is CASSFRQGASQYF. In DNA, the CDR3 is TGTGCCAGCAGCTTTAGACAGGGGGCTTCCCAGTACTTC.